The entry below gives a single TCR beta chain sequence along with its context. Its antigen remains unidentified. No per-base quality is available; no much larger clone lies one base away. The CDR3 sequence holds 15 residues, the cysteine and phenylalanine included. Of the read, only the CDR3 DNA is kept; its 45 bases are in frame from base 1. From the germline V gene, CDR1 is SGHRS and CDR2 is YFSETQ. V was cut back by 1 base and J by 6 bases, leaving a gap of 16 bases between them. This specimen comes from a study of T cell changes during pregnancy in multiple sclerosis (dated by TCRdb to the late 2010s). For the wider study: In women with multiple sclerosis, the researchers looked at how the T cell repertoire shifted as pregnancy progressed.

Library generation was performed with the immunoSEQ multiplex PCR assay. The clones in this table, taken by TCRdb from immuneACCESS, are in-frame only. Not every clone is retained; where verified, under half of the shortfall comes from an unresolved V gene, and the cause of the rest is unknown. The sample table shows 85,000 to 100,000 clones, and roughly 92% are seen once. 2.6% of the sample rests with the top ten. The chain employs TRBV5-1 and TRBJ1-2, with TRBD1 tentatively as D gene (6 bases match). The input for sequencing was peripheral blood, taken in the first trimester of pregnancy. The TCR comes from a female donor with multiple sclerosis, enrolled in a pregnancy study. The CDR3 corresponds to CASSLSSGGVDGYTF. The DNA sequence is TGCGCCAGCAGCTTGAGTTCGGGGGGCGTAGATGGCTACACCTTC.